The 18 T cell receptor beta chains in this list originate from one sample, sequenced in a study of tumor-infiltrating lymphocytes in primary liver carcinoma. From roughly 470 ng total RNA, TCR beta cDNA was generated with a primer in the constant region. Each TCR beta library was derived from three nested multiplex PCR rounds that employed slightly modified ARM-PCR. In the first two PCR rounds, TRBV1-TRBV30 forward primers were paired with a C-beta reverse primer, and each round lasted about 10 cycles. TCRdb re-derived calls from the multiplex PCR reads in MiXCR, one entry per CDR3 protein. Here the sample spans about 310,000 distinct CDR3 sequences, approximately 58% being singletons. Extraction also yielded germline DNA, while blood RNA was obtained from unsorted whole blood. Material for sequencing was peripheral blood. All receptors derive from a woman younger than 45 with primary liver carcinoma and hepatitis B virus infection.

This CDR3 is CASSQELGLGARELFF. CDR3 DNA: TGTGCCAGCAGCCAAGAATTGGGGTTGGGGGCCAGGGAGCTGTTTTTT. J is TRBJ2-2 and V is TRBV4-2; a possible D gene is TRBD1 (6 bases). The CDR3 consists of 16 residues. Trimming shortened V by 0 bases and J by 9 bases, and 17 bases separated the two germline ends. From germline, CDR1 is LGHNA and CDR2 YNFKEQ.

This clonotype was observed a few times. V gene TRBV7-2 combines with J gene TRBJ1-2; no definite D call. The germline V gene encodes CDR1 SGHTA and CDR2 FQGNSA. V shed 1 base and J shed 1 base, with 10 bases lying between them. The CDR3 totals 15 residues. CDR3 nucleotides: TGTGCCAGCAGCTTAGAGGCCGGAGATAACTATGGCTACACCTTC. Protein sequence: CASSLEAGDNYGYTF. The full variable domain, in which reference TRBV7-2 and TRBJ1-2 provide the parts outside the CDR3, is GAGVSQSPSNKVTEKGKDVELRCDPISGHTALYWYRQSLGQGLEFLIYFQGNSAPDKSGLPSDRFSAERTGGSVSTLTIQRTQQEDSAVYLCASSLEAGDNYGYTFGSGTRLTVV.

In this sample, this clonotype turned up a few times. The chain has TRBV6-6 and TRBJ1-5; 7 positions match TRBD1. Germline CDR1 reads MNHNY; CDR2 reads SVGAGI (reference sequence). The length of the CDR3 is 17 residues. J lost 2 bases, V lost 6 bases, and 13 bases had no gene match. The CDR3 loop reads CASRKPTGTVGNQPQHF. CDR3 sequence (DNA): TGTGCCAGCAGGAAACCGACCGGGACAGTAGGCAATCAGCCCCAGCATTTT.

A remark on this clonotype: Lacking the conserved final phenylalanine or tryptophan, this CDR3 likely reflects a read error. This sequence joins TRBV6-5 and TRBJ2-2, with 7 bases lining up with TRBD2. Germline assignment: CDR1 MNHEY and CDR2 SVGAGI. The CDR3 runs to 15 residues. V lost 10 bases to trimming and J lost 7 bases; unmatched junction nucleotides: 15. The CDR3 coding sequence is TGTGCCACCGCCAACGCGGGAGCTTTCGGCGGGGAGCTGTTTATT. Encoded protein: CATANAGAFGGELFI.

The chain recombines TRBV12-3 or TRBV12-4 with TRBJ2-1; 8 bases line up with TRBD2. The CDR3 length is 15 residues. V was pared by 7 bases and J by 9 bases, with 14 bases of the junction left unmatched. The CDR3 DNA reads as TGTGCCAGCACCGAGCGGGAGAGCCACCACAGTGAGCAGTTCTTC. It is translated as CASTERESHHSEQFF.

This clonotype was detected only a few times. The chain links TRBV5-5 to TRBJ2-6; TRBD2 aligns across 8 bases. The V and J ends lost 5 bases and 0 bases, in that order; junction bases with no gene match: 7. The germline V gene encodes CDR1 SGHKS and CDR2 YYEKEE (reference sequence). This CDR3 has 17 amino acids. The CDR3 here is CASSPTGGNSGANVLTF. CDR3 sequence (DNA): TGTGCCAGCAGTCCCACGGGGGGGAACTCTGGGGCCAACGTCCTGACTTTC.

V gene TRBV15 combines with J gene TRBJ2-7; TRBD2 aligns across 14 bases. The germline V gene encodes CDR1 LNHNV and CDR2 YYDKDF (reference sequence). This CDR3 is built from 18 residues. J lost 1 base, V lost 4 bases, and 9 bases had no gene match. The CDR3 sequence is CATSKGLAGAERSYEQYF. CDR3 in DNA: TGTGCCACCAGCAAGGGACTAGCGGGAGCGGAACGATCCTACGAGCAGTACTTC.

This clonotype has more than one count but fewer than ten. CDR3 region: CASSQGLAGGSGELFF. DNA for the CDR3: TGCGCCAGCAGCCAAGGACTAGCGGGAGGGTCCGGGGAGCTGTTTTTT. The chain uses TRBV4-3 and TRBJ2-2, with TRBD2 matching 14 bases. Germline V CDR1 and CDR2: LGHNA, YSLEER. The CDR3 is 16 residues long. J gave up 6 bases and V 1 base, and 1 base lay outside the gene matches.

The CDR3 DNA is TGTGCCAGCAGCCCACTAGCGGGAGTCGAGGCAGATACGCAGTATTTT. Its protein is CASSPLAGVEADTQYF. The chain has TRBV7-9 and TRBJ2-3; 11 bases match TRBD2. The CDR3 runs to 16 residues. V lost 5 bases to trimming and J lost 4 bases; unmatched junction nucleotides: 8. CDR1 is SEHNR, CDR2 FQNEAQ, per germline (reference sequence). The variable domain in full, with the rest retrieved from reference TRBV7-9 and TRBJ2-3, is DTGVSQNPRHKITKRGQNVTFRCDPISEHNRLYWYRQTLGQGPEFLTYFQNEAQLEKSRLLSDRFSAERPKGSFSTLEIQRTEQGDSAMYLCASSPLAGVEADTQYFGPGTRLTVL.

As for this clonotype: Compared with germline, one end of the junction differs, possibly owing to a read error. The V call is TRBV28, the J call TRBJ1-4, with 10 bases identical to TRBD1. The CDR3 is 15 amino acids. Germline-derived CDR1 and CDR2 are MDHEN and SYDVKM. The CDR3 loop reads CASSLPGQGYEILFF. The CDR3 DNA is TGTGCCAGCAGTTTACCGGGACAGGGGTATGAAATACTGTTCTTT.

Details on this clonotype: The junction shows a germline mismatch at one end, possibly a read error. The chain recombines TRBV25-1 with TRBJ1-2; D unresolved. Germline values: CDR1 MGHDK, CDR2 SYGVNS. The CDR3 covers 11 residues. In DNA, the CDR3 is TGTGCCCGCAGACACCCTGAGGGCTACACCTTC. Protein: CARRHPEGYTF.

This clonotype was detected a few times. V gene TRBV6-5 combines with J gene TRBJ2-7; 11 positions agree with TRBD2. Germline CDR1 is MNHEY and CDR2 is SVGAGI. The CDR3 covers 15 residues. CDR3 sequence (DNA): TGTGCTAGACGCCCGGGACTAGCGGACGGTTACGAGCAGTACTTC. It translates to CARRPGLADGYEQYF.

To note about this clonotype: At one of its ends the junction is not consistent with the germline gene, which may arise from a read error. This chain joins TRBV11-2 and TRBJ2-7, with D perhaps TRBD2 (6 bases). The CDR3 contains 16 residues. Germline values: CDR1 SGHAT, CDR2 FQNNGV. Here the CDR3 reads CVSSCQTSSSSYEQYF. CDR3 coding DNA: TGTGTCAGCAGCTGTCAGACTAGTTCAAGCTCCTACGAGCAGTACTTC.

Turning to this clonotype: Compared with germline, one end of the junction differs, possibly owing to a read error. V usage is TRBV5-1 and J usage is TRBJ2-7; TRBD1 matches 11 bases. Germline V lookup: CDR1 SGHRS, CDR2 YFSETQ. This CDR3 region has 14 residues. This CDR3 is CASSLVGQGDEQYF. CDR3 bases: TGTGCCAGCAGCTTGGTGGGACAGGGGGACGAGCAGTACTTC.

Points on this clonotype: At one end the junction does not follow the germline gene, possibly because of a read error. V gene TRBV12-3 or TRBV12-4 combines with J gene TRBJ2-5, with D uncertain. This CDR3 has 14 amino acids. The CDR3 sequence: CVSSQKYAHETQYF. As DNA, the CDR3 is TGTGTCAGCAGTCAGAAATACGCCCATGAGACCCAGTACTTC.

The chain uses TRBV5-5 and TRBJ1-1; unclear D gene. CDR3 length: 14 amino acids. Germline V gives CDR1 SGHKS, CDR2 YYEKEE (reference sequence). V was cut by 2 bases and J by 1 base, with 9 bases left in between. The CDR3: CASSFQQGNTEAFF. DNA of the CDR3: TGTGCCAGCAGCTTTCAGCAAGGGAACACTGAAGCTTTCTTT.

The V and J genes are TRBV7-9 and TRBJ2-7, with D unclear. The V end lost 4 bases, the J end lost 0 bases, and 10 bases lay between the germline ends. This CDR3 spans 14 amino acids. CDR1 is SEHNR and CDR2 is FQNEAQ in the germline V gene (reference sequence). CDR3 residues: CASSSSRHSYEQYF. CDR3 nucleotides: TGTGCCAGCAGCTCCTCTAGACACTCCTACGAGCAGTACTTC.

This clonotype was detected many times. The chain couples TRBV29-1 to TRBJ2-7; D might be TRBD2 (6 bases). The CDR3 runs to 12 residues. Germline V gene lookup returns CDR1 SQVTM and CDR2 ANQGSEA. V gave up 3 bases and J gave up 2 bases, with 8 bases separating them. The CDR3 is CSVDSGTYEQYF. The CDR3 bases are TGCAGCGTTGATAGCGGCACCTACGAGCAGTACTTC.